The clone carrying this T cell receptor (beta chain) was counted at least ten times. Its cognate antigen is unknown. This sample is part of a study of T cells after yellow fever vaccination. The overall study: Those fractions that held only low numbers of cells were prepared using the SMART-Seq v4 Ultra Low Input RNA kit.

TCRdb reprocessed the 5' RACE reads with MiXCR, giving one entry per CDR3 protein. The repertoire holds approximately 300,000 distinct CDR3 sequences, 6.5% to 8.5% seen once, with roughly a sixth in the top ten. Findings and caveats of the study: Detected again after the booster were most primary-vaccination clones, at 96% CD4 and approximately 87% CD8. CD4 and CD8 compartments shared a small share of clonotypes, likely from convergent recombination.

Trimming took 3 bases from V and 2 from J, leaving 10 bases between them. The CDR3 is 14 residues long. Germline-derived CDR1 and CDR2 are MRHNA and SNTAGT. This rearrangement joins TRBV6-4 to TRBJ1-2, with D unresolved. This sample comprised PBMCs, obtained approximately 40 days after the first yellow fever vaccination. The source is a man younger than 35 who received the YFV17D yellow fever vaccine. CDR3 in amino acids: CASSEDFGNYGYTF. The CDR3 bases are TGTGCCAGCAGTGAGGACTTTGGGAACTATGGCTACACCTTC.